This TCR beta chain is drawn from a study of cytomegalovirus exposure and HLA in healthy donors. Germline loops: CDR1 LGHNA, CDR2 YSLEER. V shed 5 bases and J 3 bases; nucleotides not matched to a gene: 1. There are 14 residues in the CDR3. Assay used: immunoSEQ multiplex PCR; TCRdb lists only in-frame clones, some missing. The table includes 120,000 to 150,000 clones, about nine tenths detected once. The chain links TRBV4-3 to TRBJ2-1, with 10 nucleotides matching TRBD2. This TCR was recovered from a man between 18 and 29 years old in good health and CMV-seronegative. Input material: PBMCs. The CDR3 DNA sequence: TGCGCCAGCAGCAGGACTAGCGGCTACAATGAGCAGTTCTTC. Translating gives CASSRTSGYNEQFF.